The present entry profiles one T cell receptor beta chain with its context. The sample comes from a study of blood T cell repertoires in COVID-19. Study context: The origin of the acute and convalescent COVID-19 samples was the United States, Italy and Spain. PBMCs, B-cell-depleted T cells, or T cells provided the cDNA or gDNA that made up the material.

V lost 3 bases and J lost 2, with 20 bases in between. The CDR3 has 17 amino acids. Per the germline V gene, CDR1 is KGHSH and CDR2 is LQKENI. As processed by the authors: Estimates of nucleated cell counts were drawn from the amplification of reference gene primers. Data came from immunoSEQ multiplex PCR; TCRdb stores just in-frame clones and leaves some out. V and J calls plus clone size are reproduced from that table; the DNA served to infer D and trimming. The sample holds some 220,000 clones, 70% to 90% seen once. Sequences were obtained from peripheral blood. The clonotype was recovered from a man aged 45 to 65 with acute or convalescent COVID-19. The rearrangement links TRBV18 to TRBJ2-7; TRBD2 is a possible D gene (5 bases). For the CDR3, the DNA is TGTGCCAGCTCACCGTTAGACTCCGGCGGACTGCCCTACGAGCAGTACTTC. Its translation: CASSPLDSGGLPYEQYF.